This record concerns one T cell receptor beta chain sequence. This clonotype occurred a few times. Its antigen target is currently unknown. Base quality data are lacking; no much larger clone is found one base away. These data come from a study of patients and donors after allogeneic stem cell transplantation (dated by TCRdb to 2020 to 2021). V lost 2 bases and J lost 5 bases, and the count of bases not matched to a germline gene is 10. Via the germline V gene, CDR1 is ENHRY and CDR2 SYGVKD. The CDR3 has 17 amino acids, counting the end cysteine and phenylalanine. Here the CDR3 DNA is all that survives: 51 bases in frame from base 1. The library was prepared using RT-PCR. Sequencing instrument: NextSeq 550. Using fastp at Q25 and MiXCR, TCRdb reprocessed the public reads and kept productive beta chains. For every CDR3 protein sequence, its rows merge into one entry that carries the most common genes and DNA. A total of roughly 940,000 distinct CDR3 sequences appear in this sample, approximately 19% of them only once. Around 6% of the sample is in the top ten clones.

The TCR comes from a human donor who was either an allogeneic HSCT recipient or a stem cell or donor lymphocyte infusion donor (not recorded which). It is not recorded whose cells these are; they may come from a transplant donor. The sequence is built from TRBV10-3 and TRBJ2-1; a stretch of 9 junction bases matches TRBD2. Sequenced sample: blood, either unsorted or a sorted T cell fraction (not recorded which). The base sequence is TGTGCCATCAGTGAGGATAAGCGGACTAGCGCAAACAATGAGCAGTTCTTC. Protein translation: CAISEDKRTSANNEQFF.